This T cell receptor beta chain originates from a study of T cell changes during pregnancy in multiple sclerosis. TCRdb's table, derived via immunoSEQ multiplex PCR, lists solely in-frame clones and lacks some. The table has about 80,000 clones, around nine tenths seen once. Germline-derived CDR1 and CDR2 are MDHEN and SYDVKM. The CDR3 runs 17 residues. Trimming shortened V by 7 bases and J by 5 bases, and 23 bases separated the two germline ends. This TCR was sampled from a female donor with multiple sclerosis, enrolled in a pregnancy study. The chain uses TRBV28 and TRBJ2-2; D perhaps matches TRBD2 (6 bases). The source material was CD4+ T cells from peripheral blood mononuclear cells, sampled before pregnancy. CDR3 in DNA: TGTGCCAGCACCATTCCTGGGACTCCCATTCGTACCGGGGAGCTGTTTTTT. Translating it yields CASTIPGTPIRTGELFF.